The entry below describes one TCR beta chain. What it binds is unknown. This sample is part of a study of tumor and adjacent non-tumor tissue in lung cancer. At the level of the study: Patients comprised about a dozen adenocarcinoma, 2 squamous cell carcinoma and 1 small cell lung cancer. Aged roughly 31 to 85 years, patients included approximately 11 men and a handful of women with stage I to III disease.

Study-wide findings and caveats: Compared with tumor, normal lung showed significantly lower TCR diversity.

The template was RNA from unsorted bulk tissue. Newly diagnosed lung cancer patients had thoracic surgery in China, August–late 2014, without prior chemotherapy. A modified ARM-PCR protocol with three rounds of nested PCR amplified TCRbeta. Each CDR3 protein is one row after TCRdb ran MiXCR on the multiplex PCR reads. The repertoire holds tens of thousands of distinct CDR3 sequences, with less than 75% as singletons. The clonotype was recovered from a woman in her 70s with non-small cell lung cancer. Sequenced material: lung tumor tissue.

Written as DNA, the CDR3 is TGCAGCGTTAGTCTAAGCGCTGGAGAAACCATATATTTT. Translated, it gives CSVSLSAGETIYF. The chain couples TRBV29-1 to TRBJ1-3; D remains ambiguous. The CDR3 is 13 amino acids. CDR1 is SQVTM, CDR2 ANQGSEA, per germline. V shed 5 bases and J shed 10 bases, with 18 bases lying between them.